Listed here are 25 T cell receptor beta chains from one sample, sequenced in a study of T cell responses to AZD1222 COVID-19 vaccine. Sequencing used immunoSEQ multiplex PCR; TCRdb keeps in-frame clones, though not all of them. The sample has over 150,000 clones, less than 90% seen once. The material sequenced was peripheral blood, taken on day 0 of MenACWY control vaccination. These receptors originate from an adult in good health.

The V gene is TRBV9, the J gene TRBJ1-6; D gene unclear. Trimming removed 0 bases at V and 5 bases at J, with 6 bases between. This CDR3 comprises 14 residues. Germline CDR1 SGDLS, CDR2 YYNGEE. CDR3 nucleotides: TGTGCCAGCAGCGTAGAGTGGAATAATTCACCCCTCCACTTT. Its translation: CASSVEWNNSPLHF. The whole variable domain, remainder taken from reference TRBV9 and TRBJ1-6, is DSGVTQTPKHLITATGQRVTLRCSPRSGDLSVYWYQQSLDQGLQFLIQYYNGEERAKGNILERFSAQQFPDLHSELNLSSLELGDSALYFCASSVEWNNSPLHFGNGTRLTVT.

In DNA, the CDR3 is TGTGCCAGCAGTTCAAGAGCGGGCGTACAGGAAAAACTGTTTTTT. It translates to CASSSRAGVQEKLFF. This sequence joins TRBV28 and TRBJ1-4; D ambiguous. The CDR3 totals 15 residues. V lost 4 bases, J lost 8 bases, and 17 bases lay in between. Germline loops: CDR1 MDHEN, CDR2 SYDVKM. Full variable domain (rest looked up from reference TRBV28 and TRBJ1-4): DVKVTQSSRYLVKRTGEKVFLECVQDMDHENMFWYRQDPGLGLRLIYFSYDVKMKEKGDIPEGYSVSREKKERFSLILESASTNQTSMYLCASSSRAGVQEKLFFGSGTQLSVL.

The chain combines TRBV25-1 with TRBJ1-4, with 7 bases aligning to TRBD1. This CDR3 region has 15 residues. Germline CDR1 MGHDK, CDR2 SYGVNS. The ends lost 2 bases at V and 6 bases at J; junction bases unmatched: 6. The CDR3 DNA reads TGTGCCAGCAGTGAAGGCCTCGACAGGGATGAAAAACTGTTTTTT. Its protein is CASSEGLDRDEKLFF.

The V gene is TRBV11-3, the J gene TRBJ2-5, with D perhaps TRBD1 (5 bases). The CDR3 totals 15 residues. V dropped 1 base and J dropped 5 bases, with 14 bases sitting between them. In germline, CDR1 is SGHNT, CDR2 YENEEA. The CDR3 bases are TGTGCCAGCAGCTTAGGAACAGGAATTGGGGAGACCCAGTACTTC. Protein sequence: CASSLGTGIGETQYF.

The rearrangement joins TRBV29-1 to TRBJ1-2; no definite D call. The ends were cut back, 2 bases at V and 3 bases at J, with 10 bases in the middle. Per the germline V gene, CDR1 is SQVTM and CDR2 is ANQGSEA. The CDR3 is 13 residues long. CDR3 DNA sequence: TGCAGCGTTGAAAGGGTGGCGGACTATGGCTACACCTTC. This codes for CSVERVADYGYTF. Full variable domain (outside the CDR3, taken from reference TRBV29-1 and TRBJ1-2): SAVISQKPSRDICQRGTSLTIQCQVDSQVTMMFWYRQQPGQSLTLIATANQGSEATYESGFVIDKFPISRPNLTFSTLTVSNMSPEDSSIYLCSVERVADYGYTFGSGTRLTVV.

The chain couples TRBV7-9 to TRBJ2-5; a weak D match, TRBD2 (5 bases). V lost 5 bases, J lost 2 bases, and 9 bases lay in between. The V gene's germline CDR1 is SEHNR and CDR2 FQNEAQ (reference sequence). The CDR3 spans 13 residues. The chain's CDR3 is CASSPEGQETQYF. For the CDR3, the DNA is TGTGCCAGCAGCCCCGAGGGACAAGAGACCCAGTACTTC.

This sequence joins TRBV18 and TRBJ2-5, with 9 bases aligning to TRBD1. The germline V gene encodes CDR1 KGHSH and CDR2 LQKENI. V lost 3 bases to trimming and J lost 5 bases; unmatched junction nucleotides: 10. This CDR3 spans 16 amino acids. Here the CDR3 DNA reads TGTGCCAGCTCACCGCCTCGGACAGGGGTGGATGAGACCCAGTACTTC. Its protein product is CASSPPRTGVDETQYF.

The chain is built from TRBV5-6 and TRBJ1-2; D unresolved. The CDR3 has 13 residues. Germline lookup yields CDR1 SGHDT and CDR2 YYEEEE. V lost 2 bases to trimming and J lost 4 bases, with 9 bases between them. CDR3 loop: CASSLAKVYGYTF. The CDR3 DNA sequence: TGTGCCAGCAGCTTAGCCAAGGTCTATGGCTACACCTTC.

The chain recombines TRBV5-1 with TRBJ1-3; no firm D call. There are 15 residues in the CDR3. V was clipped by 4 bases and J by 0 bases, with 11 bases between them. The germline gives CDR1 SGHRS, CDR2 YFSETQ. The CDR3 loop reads CASSPPLDSGNTIYF. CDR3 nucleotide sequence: TGCGCCAGCAGCCCCCCGTTGGACTCTGGAAACACCATATATTTT.

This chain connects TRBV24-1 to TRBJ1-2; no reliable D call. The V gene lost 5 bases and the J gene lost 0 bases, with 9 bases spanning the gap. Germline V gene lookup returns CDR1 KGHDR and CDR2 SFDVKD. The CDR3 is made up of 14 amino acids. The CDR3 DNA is TGTGCCACCAGTGGTAGCCGATCTAACTATGGCTACACCTTC. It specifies CATSGSRSNYGYTF.

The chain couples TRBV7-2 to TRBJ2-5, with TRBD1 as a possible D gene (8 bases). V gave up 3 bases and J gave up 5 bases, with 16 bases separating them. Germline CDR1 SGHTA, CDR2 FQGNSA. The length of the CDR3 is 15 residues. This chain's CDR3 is CASSFLGQGGETQYF. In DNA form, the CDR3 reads TGTGCCAGCAGCTTCCTCGGACAGGGAGGGGAGACCCAGTACTTC.

The CDR3 loop is CAWTLSGQAGNTIYF. In DNA form, the CDR3 reads TGTGCCTGGACTCTTTCGGGACAGGCTGGAAACACCATATATTTT. J is TRBJ1-3 and V is TRBV30, with 8 bases aligning to TRBD1. CDR3 length: 15 amino acids. Germline V gene lookup returns CDR1 GTSNPN and CDR2 SVGIG (reference sequence). Trimming cost V 4 bases and J 2 bases; bases outside gene matches: 7.

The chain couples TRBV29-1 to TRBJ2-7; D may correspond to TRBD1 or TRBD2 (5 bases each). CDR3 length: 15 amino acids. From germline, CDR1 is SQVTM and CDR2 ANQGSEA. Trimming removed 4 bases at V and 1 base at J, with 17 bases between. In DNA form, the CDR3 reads TGCAGCGTTGTCTATCCCGGGACCGCATCCTACGAGCAGTACTTC. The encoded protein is CSVVYPGTASYEQYF.

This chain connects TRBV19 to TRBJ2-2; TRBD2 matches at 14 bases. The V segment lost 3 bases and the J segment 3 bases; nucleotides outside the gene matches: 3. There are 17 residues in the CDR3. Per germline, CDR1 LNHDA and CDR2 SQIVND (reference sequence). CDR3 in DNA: TGTGCCAGTAGTATGGGACTAGCGGGAGATGACACCGGGGAGCTGTTTTTT. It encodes CASSMGLAGDDTGELFF.

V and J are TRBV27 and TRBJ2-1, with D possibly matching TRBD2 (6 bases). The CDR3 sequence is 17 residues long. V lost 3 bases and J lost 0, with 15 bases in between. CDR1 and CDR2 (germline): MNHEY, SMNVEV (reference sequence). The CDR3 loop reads CASSFQGLDSSYNEQFF. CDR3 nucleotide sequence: TGTGCCAGCAGTTTTCAGGGACTTGATAGCTCCTACAATGAGCAGTTCTTC.

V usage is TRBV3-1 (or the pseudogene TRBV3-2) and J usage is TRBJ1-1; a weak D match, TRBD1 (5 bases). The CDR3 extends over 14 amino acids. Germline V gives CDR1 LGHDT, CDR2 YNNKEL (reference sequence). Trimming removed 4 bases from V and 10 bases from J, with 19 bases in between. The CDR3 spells CASSPRDQAGGAFF. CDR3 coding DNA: TGTGCCAGCAGCCCCCGGGACCAGGCCGGGGGAGCTTTCTTT.

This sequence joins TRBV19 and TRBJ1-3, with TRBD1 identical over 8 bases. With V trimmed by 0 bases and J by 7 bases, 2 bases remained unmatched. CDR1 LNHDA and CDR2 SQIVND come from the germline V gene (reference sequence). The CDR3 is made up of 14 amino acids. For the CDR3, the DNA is TGTGCCAGTAGTATAGATTACAGGGGGAACACCATATATTTT. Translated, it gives CASSIDYRGNTIYF.

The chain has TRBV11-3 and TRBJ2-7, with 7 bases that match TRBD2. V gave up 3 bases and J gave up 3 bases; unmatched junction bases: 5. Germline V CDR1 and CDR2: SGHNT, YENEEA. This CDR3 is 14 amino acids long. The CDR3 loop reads CASSLGGVDYEQYF. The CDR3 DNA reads TGTGCCAGCAGCTTGGGGGGGGTGGACTACGAGCAGTACTTC.

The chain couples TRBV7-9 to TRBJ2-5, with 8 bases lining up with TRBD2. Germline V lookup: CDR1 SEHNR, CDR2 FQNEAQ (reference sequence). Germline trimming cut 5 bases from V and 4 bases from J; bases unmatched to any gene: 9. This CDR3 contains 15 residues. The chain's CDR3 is CASSPPGLDGETQYF. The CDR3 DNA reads TGTGCCAGCAGCCCACCGGGACTAGACGGAGAGACCCAGTACTTC.

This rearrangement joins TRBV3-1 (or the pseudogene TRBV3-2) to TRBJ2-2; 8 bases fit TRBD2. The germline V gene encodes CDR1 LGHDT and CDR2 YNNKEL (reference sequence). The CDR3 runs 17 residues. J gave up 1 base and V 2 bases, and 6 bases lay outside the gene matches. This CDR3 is CASSQPRGGRNTGELFF. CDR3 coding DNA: TGTGCCAGCAGCCAACCTCGGGGGGGGAGGAACACCGGGGAGCTGTTTTTT.

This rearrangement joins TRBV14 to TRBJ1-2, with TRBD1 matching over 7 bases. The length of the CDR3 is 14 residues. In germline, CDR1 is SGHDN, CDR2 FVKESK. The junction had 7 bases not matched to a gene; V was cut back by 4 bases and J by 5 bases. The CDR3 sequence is CASSRGQNPYGYTF. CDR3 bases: TGTGCCAGCAGCCGGGGACAGAATCCGTATGGCTACACCTTC.

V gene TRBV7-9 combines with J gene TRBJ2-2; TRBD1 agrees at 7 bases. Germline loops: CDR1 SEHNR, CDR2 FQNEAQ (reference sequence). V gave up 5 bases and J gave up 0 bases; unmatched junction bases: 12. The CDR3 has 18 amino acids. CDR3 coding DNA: TGTGCCAGCAGCCCGTCGGACAGGCCCAGCGCGAACACCGGGGAGCTGTTTTTT. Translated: CASSPSDRPSANTGELFF.

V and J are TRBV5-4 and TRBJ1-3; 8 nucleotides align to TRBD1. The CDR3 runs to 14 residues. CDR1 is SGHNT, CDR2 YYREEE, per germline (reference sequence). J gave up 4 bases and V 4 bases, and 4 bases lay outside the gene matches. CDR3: CASSRQGWGNTIYF. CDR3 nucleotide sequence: TGTGCCAGCAGCCGACAGGGGTGGGGAAACACCATATATTTT.

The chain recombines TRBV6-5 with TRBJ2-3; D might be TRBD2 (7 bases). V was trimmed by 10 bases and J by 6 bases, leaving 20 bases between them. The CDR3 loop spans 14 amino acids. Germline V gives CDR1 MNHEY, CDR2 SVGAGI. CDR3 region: CATLFAGAQDTQYF. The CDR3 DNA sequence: TGTGCCACGCTGTTCGCGGGGGCCCAGGATACGCAGTATTTT.

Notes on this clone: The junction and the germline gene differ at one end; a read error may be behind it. The CDR3 loop reads CASSVEGRWGSTQPQHF. Here the CDR3 DNA reads TGTGCCAGCAGCGTAGAAGGACGGTGGGGAAGCACTCAGCCCCAGCATTTT. This chain joins TRBV9 and TRBJ1-5; no clear D gene. Germline V gives CDR1 SGDLS, CDR2 YYNGEE. CDR3 size: 17 residues.